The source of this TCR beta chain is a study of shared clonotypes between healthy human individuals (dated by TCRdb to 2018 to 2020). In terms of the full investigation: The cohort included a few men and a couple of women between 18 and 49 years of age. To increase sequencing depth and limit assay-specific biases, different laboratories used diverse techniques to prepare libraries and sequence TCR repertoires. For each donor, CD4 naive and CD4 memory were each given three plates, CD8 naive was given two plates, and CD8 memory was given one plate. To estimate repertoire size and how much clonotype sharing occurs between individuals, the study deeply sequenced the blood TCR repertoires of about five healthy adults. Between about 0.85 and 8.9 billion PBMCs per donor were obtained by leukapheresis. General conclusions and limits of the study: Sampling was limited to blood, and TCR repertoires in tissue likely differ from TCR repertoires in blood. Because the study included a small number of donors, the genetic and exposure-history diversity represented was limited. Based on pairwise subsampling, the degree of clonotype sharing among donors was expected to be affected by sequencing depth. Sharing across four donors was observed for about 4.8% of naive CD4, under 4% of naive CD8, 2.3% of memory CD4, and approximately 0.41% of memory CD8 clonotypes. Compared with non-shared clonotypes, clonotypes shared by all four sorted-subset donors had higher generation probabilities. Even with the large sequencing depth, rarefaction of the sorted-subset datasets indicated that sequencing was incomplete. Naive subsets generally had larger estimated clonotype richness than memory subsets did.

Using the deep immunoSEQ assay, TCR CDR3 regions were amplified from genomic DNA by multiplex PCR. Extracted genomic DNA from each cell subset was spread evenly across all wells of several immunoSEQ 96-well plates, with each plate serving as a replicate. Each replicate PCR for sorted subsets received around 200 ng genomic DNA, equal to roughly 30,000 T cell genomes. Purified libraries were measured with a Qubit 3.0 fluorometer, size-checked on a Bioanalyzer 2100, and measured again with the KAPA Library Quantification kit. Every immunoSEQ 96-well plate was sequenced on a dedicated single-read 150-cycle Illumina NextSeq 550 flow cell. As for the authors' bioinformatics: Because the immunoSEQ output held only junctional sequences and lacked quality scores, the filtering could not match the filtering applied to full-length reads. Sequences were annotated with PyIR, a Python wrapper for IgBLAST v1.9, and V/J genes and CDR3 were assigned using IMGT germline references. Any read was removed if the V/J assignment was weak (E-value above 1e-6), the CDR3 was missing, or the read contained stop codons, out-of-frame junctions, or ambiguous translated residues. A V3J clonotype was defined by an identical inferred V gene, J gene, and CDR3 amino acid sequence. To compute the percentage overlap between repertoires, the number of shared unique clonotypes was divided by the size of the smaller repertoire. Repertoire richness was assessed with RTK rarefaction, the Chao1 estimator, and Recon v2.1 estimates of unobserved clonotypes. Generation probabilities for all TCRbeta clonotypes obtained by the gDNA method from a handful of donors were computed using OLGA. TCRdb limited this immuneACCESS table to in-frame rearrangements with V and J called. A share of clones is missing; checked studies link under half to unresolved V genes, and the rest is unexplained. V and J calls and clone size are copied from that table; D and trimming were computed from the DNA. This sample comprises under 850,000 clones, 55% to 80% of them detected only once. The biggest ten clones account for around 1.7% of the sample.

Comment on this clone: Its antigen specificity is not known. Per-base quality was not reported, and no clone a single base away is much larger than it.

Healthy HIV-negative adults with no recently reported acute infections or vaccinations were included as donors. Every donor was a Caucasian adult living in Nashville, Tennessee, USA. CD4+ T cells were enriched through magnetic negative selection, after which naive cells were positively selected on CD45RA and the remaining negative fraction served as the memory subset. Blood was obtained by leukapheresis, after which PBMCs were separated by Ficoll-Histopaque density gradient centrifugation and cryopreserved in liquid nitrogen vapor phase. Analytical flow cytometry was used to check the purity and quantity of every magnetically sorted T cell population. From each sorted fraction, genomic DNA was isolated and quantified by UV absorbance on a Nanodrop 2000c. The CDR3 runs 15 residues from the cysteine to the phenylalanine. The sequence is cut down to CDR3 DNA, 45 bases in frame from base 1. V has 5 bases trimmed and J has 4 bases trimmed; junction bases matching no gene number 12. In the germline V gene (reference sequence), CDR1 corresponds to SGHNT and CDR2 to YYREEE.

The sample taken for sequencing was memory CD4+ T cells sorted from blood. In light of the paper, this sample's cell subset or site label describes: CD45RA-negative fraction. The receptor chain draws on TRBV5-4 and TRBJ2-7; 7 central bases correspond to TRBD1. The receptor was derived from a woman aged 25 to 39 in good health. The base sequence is TGTGCCAGCAGTTCAGGACAGGTGGGGGCTTACGAGCAGTACTTC. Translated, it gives CASSSGQVGAYEQYF. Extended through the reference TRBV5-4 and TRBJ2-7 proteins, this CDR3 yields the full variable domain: ETGVTQSPTHLIKTRGQQVTLRCSSQSGHNTVSWYQQALGQGPQFIFQYYREEENGRGNFPPRFSGLQFPNYSSELNVNALELDDSALYLCASSSGQVGAYEQYFGPGTRLTVT.